What follows describes a single T cell receptor (beta chain). The antigen is undetermined. This entry belongs to a study of T cell responses to AZD1222 COVID-19 vaccine. Produced via immunoSEQ multiplex PCR; TCRdb's table is partial and in-frame only. The top ten clones hold approximately 5.6% of a sample with 89,000 or so clones, 85% to 90% of them seen once. V was trimmed by 3 bases and J by 0 bases, leaving 18 bases between them. Germline V gene sequence: CDR1 SGHTA, CDR2 FQGNSA. The CDR3 has 18 residues. Study findings and constraints: Clonal diversity was possibly underestimated, and the donors were mostly white British, with more females.

The sequenced sample was peripheral blood, obtained 28 days after the second AZD1222 dose. The receptor comes from an adult who received the AZD1222 COVID-19 vaccine. The chain is built from TRBV7-2 and TRBJ2-4; D assignment may be TRBD1 or TRBD2 (6 bases each). The CDR3 loop is CASSLRRGESLAKNIQYF. In DNA, the CDR3 is TGTGCCAGCAGCTTGAGGAGGGGGGAGAGTCTAGCCAAAAACATTCAGTACTTC.